The 21 T cell receptor beta chains reported below all come from one sample, sequenced in a study of neurological immune-mediated disorders. Time point of the sample: longitudinal time-point 1 (baseline). MiXCR, run by TCRdb on the 5' RACE reads, gives a single entry per CDR3 protein. The data contain some 71,000 distinct CDR3 sequences, roughly 10% of them singletons. The sequenced sample was PBMCs. These TCRs come from a young man in good health.

This clonotype came up many times. The chain joins TRBV15 to TRBJ2-3, with D hard to call. The germline gives CDR1 LNHNV, CDR2 YYDKDF (reference sequence). V gave up 1 base and J gave up 6 bases, with 11 bases separating them. The CDR3 has 14 residues. The CDR3 here is CATSRVRLPDTQYF. DNA for the CDR3: TGTGCCACCAGCAGAGTTCGCCTTCCTGATACGCAGTATTTT.

This clonotype was seen only a few times. The chain employs TRBV7-2 and TRBJ2-7; D gene unclear. V lost 1 base to trimming and J lost 7 bases, with 17 bases between them. This CDR3 has 15 amino acids. CDR1 and CDR2 from the germline V gene are SGHTA and FQGNSA. The CDR3: CASSLEAATGREQYF. As DNA, the CDR3 is TGTGCCAGCAGCTTAGAGGCTGCGACGGGTCGGGAGCAGTACTTC. Together with reference TRBV7-2 and TRBJ2-7, the CDR3 gives the full variable domain: GAGVSQSPSNKVTEKGKDVELRCDPISGHTALYWYRQSLGQGLEFLIYFQGNSAPDKSGLPSDRFSAERTGGSVSTLTIQRTQQEDSAVYLCASSLEAATGREQYFGPGTRLTVT.

In this sample, this clonotype turned up many times. The chain has TRBV5-1 and TRBJ2-7; 10 nucleotides match TRBD2. The length of the CDR3 is 19 residues. Germline loops: CDR1 SGHRS, CDR2 YFSETQ. V gave up 3 bases and J gave up 0 bases; unmatched junction bases: 15. The CDR3 spells CASSSNTGGGLAVSYEQYF. The CDR3 DNA sequence: TGCGCCAGCAGCTCAAACACTGGCGGCGGACTAGCGGTCTCCTACGAGCAGTACTTC.

This clonotype was observed at least ten times. The chain couples TRBV28 to TRBJ2-5, with D unclear. The germline V and J ends were trimmed by 8 bases and 4 bases, with 17 bases remaining between them. The germline gives CDR1 MDHEN, CDR2 SYDVKM. The length of the CDR3 is 14 residues. The CDR3 DNA reads TGTGCCAGCGGATCTTCCTGGACCCCAGAGACCCAGTACTTC. Its protein product is CASGSSWTPETQYF.

This clonotype was counted ten times or more. This chain connects TRBV20-1 to TRBJ2-7; 13 bases align to TRBD2. The length of the CDR3 is 15 residues. The germline gives CDR1 DFQATT, CDR2 SNEGSKA (reference sequence). Losses at the gene ends were 0 bases for V and 3 bases for J; bases not matched to a gene: 2. CDR3 in amino acids: CSARDRLAGGYEQYF. For the CDR3, the DNA is TGCAGTGCTAGAGATCGACTAGCGGGAGGCTACGAGCAGTACTTC.

In its sample, this clonotype was seen once. Just one base apart from a much larger clone, this may be a read error. The chain combines TRBV20-1 with TRBJ2-7; maybe TRBD1 (5 bases). In germline, CDR1 is DFQATT, CDR2 SNEGSKA (reference sequence). Trimming pared 3 bases from V and 3 bases from J, leaving 15 bases between. This CDR3 spans 14 amino acids. The CDR3 region is CSASLRPGIYEQYF. As DNA, the CDR3 is TGCAGTGCTAGTCTTAGGCCAGGGATCTACGAGCAGTACTTC.

This clonotype was recorded many times. V and J are TRBV2 and TRBJ2-6; no clear D. V was cut by 2 bases and J by 4 bases, with 9 bases left in between. Germline V gene sequence: CDR1 SNHLY, CDR2 FYNNEI. CDR3 length: 15 amino acids. CDR3 sequence: CASSERWAGANVLTF. In DNA, the CDR3 is TGTGCCAGCAGTGAAAGGTGGGCCGGGGCCAACGTCCTGACTTTC.

This clonotype was recorded at least ten times. The CDR3 DNA reads as TGCAGTGCCCCGCCGGGGCAGCCTGGTGGGCCCCAGCATTTT. It yields the protein CSAPPGQPGGPQHF. The rearrangement links TRBV20-1 to TRBJ1-5; tentatively, D is TRBD1 (5 bases). Germline V gives CDR1 DFQATT, CDR2 SNEGSKA (reference sequence). With 6 bases removed from V and 9 bases from J, the gap between germline ends came to 21 bases. The CDR3 consists of 14 residues.

This clonotype has at least ten counts. The chain joins TRBV5-1 to TRBJ1-6; D may be TRBD1 (5 bases). CDR1 and CDR2 (germline): SGHRS, YFSETQ. Trimming took 3 bases from V and 10 from J, leaving 17 bases between them. CDR3 length equals 15 residues. The CDR3 region has the DNA TGCGCCAGCAGCTCAACCCCTGATCGGACATCACCCCTCCACTTT. This encodes CASSSTPDRTSPLHF.

In this sample, this clonotype turned up many times. The chain is built from TRBV9 and TRBJ1-1; 7 nucleotides line up with TRBD1. The CDR3 consists of 15 residues. The junction had 6 bases not matched to a gene; V was cut back by 3 bases and J by 1 base. The V gene's germline CDR1 is SGDLS and CDR2 YYNGEE. CDR3 nucleotides: TGTGCCAGCAGCGAGTCCGGGACAGCGAACACTGAAGCTTTCTTT. Protein product: CASSESGTANTEAFF.

This clonotype was detected many times. The chain combines TRBV3-1 with TRBJ2-7; no definite D call. The CDR3 spans 13 residues. CDR1 and CDR2 from the germline V gene are LGHDT and YNNKEL (reference sequence). Between the trimmed V and J ends, which lost 0 bases and 1 base, there was a span of 4 bases. The CDR3 DNA reads as TGTGCCAGCAGCCAAGAGGTTTCCTACGAGCAGTACTTC. Protein product: CASSQEVSYEQYF.

This clonotype was seen ten or more times. This chain joins TRBV7-2 and TRBJ2-7; D is unresolved. This CDR3 comprises 13 residues. Looked up from germline, CDR1 is SGHTA and CDR2 is FQGNSA. V was clipped by 5 bases and J by 2 bases, with 10 bases between them. In DNA form, the CDR3 reads TGTGCCAGCAGCGGTGGAGCCCCCTACGAGCAGTACTTC. Protein product: CASSGGAPYEQYF.

This clonotype was seen ten or more times. Here the CDR3 reads CSVQAQGAKNIQYF. The CDR3 DNA reads TGCAGCGTCCAAGCCCAGGGGGCCAAAAACATTCAGTACTTC. The gene calls are TRBV29-1 and TRBJ2-4, with D tentatively TRBD1 (6 bases). V lost 6 bases and J lost 1, with 13 bases in between. Germline CDR1 SQVTM, CDR2 ANQGSEA. The CDR3 loop spans 14 amino acids.

About this clonotype itself: This may stem from a read error, because a much larger clone lies one nucleotide away. The chain is built from TRBV29-1 and TRBJ1-5; D ambiguous. Trimming cost V 4 bases and J 3 bases, with 10 bases left between them. This CDR3 comprises 13 residues. Germline V gives CDR1 SQVTM, CDR2 ANQGSEA. The DNA of the CDR3 is TGCAGCGTTGGGTCAGGAGTCAATCAGCCCCAGCATTTT. It specifies CSVGSGVNQPQHF. Combining the CDR3 with reference TRBV29-1 and TRBJ1-5 gives the whole variable domain SAVISQKPSRDICQRGTSLTIQCQVDSQVTMMFWYRQQPGQSLTLIATANQGSEATYESGFVIDKFPISRPNLTFSTLTVSNMSPEDSSIYLCSVGSGVNQPQHFGDGTRLSIL.

This clonotype showed up many times. The J gene is TRBJ2-3, the V gene TRBV7-2; D might be TRBD2 (6 bases). The CDR3 runs 15 residues. Germline CDR1 and CDR2: SGHTA and FQGNSA. Trimming removed 2 bases at V and 2 bases at J, with 11 bases between. This chain's CDR3 is CASSLFGGNTDTQYF. CDR3 bases: TGTGCCAGCAGCTTATTCGGCGGGAACACAGATACGCAGTATTTT. Variable domain in full (rest from reference TRBV7-2 and TRBJ2-3): GAGVSQSPSNKVTEKGKDVELRCDPISGHTALYWYRQSLGQGLEFLIYFQGNSAPDKSGLPSDRFSAERTGGSVSTLTIQRTQQEDSAVYLCASSLFGGNTDTQYFGPGTRLTVL.

Ten or more counts support this clonotype. V and J are TRBV7-9 and TRBJ1-2; D remains ambiguous. The CDR3 is 14 residues long. The germline V gene has CDR1 SEHNR and CDR2 FQNEAQ (reference sequence). Trimming took 2 bases from V and 2 from J, leaving 9 bases between them. The CDR3 reads CASSLSSLNYGYTF. The CDR3 DNA reads as TGTGCCAGCAGCTTATCTAGCTTAAACTATGGCTACACCTTC.

This clonotype was seen more than once but under ten times. The CDR3 here is CASRKDSTDTQYF. Written as DNA, the CDR3 is TGTGCCAGCAGGAAAGACAGCACAGATACGCAGTATTTT. This chain joins TRBV6-4 and TRBJ2-3; D gene unclear. The germline V gene has CDR1 MRHNA and CDR2 SNTAGT. The CDR3 sequence is 13 residues long. V was shortened by 6 bases and J by 0 bases, with 7 bases between the two germline ends.

This clonotype was recorded many times. This sequence joins TRBV14 and TRBJ1-2, with TRBD1 as a possible D gene (6 bases). Germline V gene sequence: CDR1 SGHDN, CDR2 FVKESK. The CDR3 loop spans 14 amino acids. Trimming removed 3 bases from V and 3 bases from J, with 11 bases in between. The CDR3 is CASSQLGQHYGYTF. The CDR3 DNA reads TGTGCCAGCAGCCAGCTTGGACAGCACTATGGCTACACCTTC.

This clonotype was seen many times. J is TRBJ2-5 and V is TRBV10-1; 10 bases agree with TRBD2. The CDR3 has 15 amino acids. J lost 4 bases, V lost 6 bases, and 8 bases had no gene match. CDR1 is WNHNN and CDR2 is SYGVQD in the germline V gene (reference sequence). CDR3 region: CASRAEREGLETQYF. The CDR3 DNA reads TGCGCCAGCAGAGCCGAGCGGGAGGGCTTAGAGACCCAGTACTTC.

Ten or more counts support this clonotype. The chain has TRBV6-5 and TRBJ2-2; D unresolved. Trimming cost V 0 bases and J 2 bases, with 7 bases left between them. CDR1 and CDR2 (germline): MNHEY, SVGAGI. The CDR3 has 15 residues. CDR3 in DNA: TGTGCCAGCAGTTACTCGAGTAGAAACACCGGGGAGCTGTTTTTT. Translation gives CASSYSSRNTGELFF.

This clonotype was counted many times. The CDR3 here is CSARQGTGELFF. In DNA form, the CDR3 reads TGCAGTGCTAGACAGGGCACCGGGGAGCTGTTTTTT. V usage is TRBV20-1 and J usage is TRBJ2-2, with TRBD1 as a possible D gene (5 bases). This CDR3 has 12 residues. The V end lost 2 bases, the J end lost 4 bases, and 5 bases lay between the germline ends. Germline loops: CDR1 DFQATT, CDR2 SNEGSKA (reference sequence).